Sequencing of this T cell receptor (beta chain) was carried out in a study of CD8+CD57+ T cells in acquired aplastic anemia. Unmatched junction bases numbered 2, after V lost 3 bases and J lost 3 bases. The CDR3 consists of 13 residues. Germline CDR1 DFQATT, CDR2 SNEGSKA (reference sequence). The table lists this clonotype with many counts. Both TCR beta VDJ combination and CDR3 sequence profiling were carried out. Genomic DNA was the template for this profiling. MiXCR, run by TCRdb on the reads, gives a single entry per CDR3 protein. The table lists under 200,000 distinct CDR3 sequences, approximately 48% of them singletons. In patients chosen for sequencing, flow cytometry had shown CD8+CD57+ cell expansion.

The sample taken for sequencing was sorted CD4+, CD8+, or CD8+CD57+ T cells (not recorded which) from PBMCs. This TCR was recovered from a human donor with aplastic anemia. The V call is TRBV20-1, the J call TRBJ1-5; 7 bases match TRBD1. The CDR3 DNA is TGCAGTGCTAGCCAGGGGGTCAATCAGCCCCAGCATTTT. It is translated as CSASQGVNQPQHF.